The 5 T cell receptor beta chains listed next were all sequenced from one sample in a study of T cell responses to AZD1222 COVID-19 vaccine. Here immunoSEQ multiplex PCR was the method, and the copy in TCRdb shows in-frame clones only, minus some. The sample lists about 150,000 clones, 88% occurring once. The sample was peripheral blood, taken on day 0 of AZD1222 vaccination. All receptors come from an adult in good health.

The chain has TRBV6-6 and TRBJ1-2; D unclear. Between the trimmed V and J ends, which lost 2 bases and 1 base, there was a span of 8 bases. CDR3 length: 14 residues. From germline, CDR1 is MNHNY and CDR2 SVGAGI (reference sequence). The CDR3 region has the DNA TGTGCCAGCAGTTACGGGTACGGTAACTATGGCTACACCTTC. It yields the protein CASSYGYGNYGYTF.

The V gene is TRBV12-3 or TRBV12-4, the J gene TRBJ2-7, with 8 bases that match TRBD2. V dropped 6 bases and J dropped 6; count of bases not matched to a gene: 7. This CDR3 has 13 amino acids. CDR3 nucleotides: TGTGCCAGCAGCCCGGGGGGGGGCGGCGAGCAGTACTTC. Translation gives CASSPGGGGEQYF.

V gene TRBV7-2 combines with J gene TRBJ1-3, with 7 bases fitting TRBD1. The length of the CDR3 is 14 residues. With V trimmed by 6 bases and J by 2 bases, 4 bases remained unmatched. In germline, CDR1 is SGHTA, CDR2 FQGNSA. CDR3 bases: TGTGCCAGCAGTCTACAGGGGCCTGGAAACACCATATATTTT. As protein: CASSLQGPGNTIYF. The full variable domain, rest sourced from reference TRBV7-2 and TRBJ1-3, is GAGVSQSPSNKVTEKGKDVELRCDPISGHTALYWYRQSLGQGLEFLIYFQGNSAPDKSGLPSDRFSAERTGGSVSTLTIQRTQQEDSAVYLCASSLQGPGNTIYFGEGSWLTVV.

This chain links TRBV2 with TRBJ1-4; D perhaps matches TRBD1 (5 bases). The V gene's germline CDR1 is SNHLY and CDR2 FYNNEI. This CDR3 spans 15 amino acids. V lost 7 bases and J 7 bases, leaving 19 bases between the germline ends. The CDR3 protein is CASNGMGVSAEKLFF. The CDR3, as DNA: TGTGCCAGCAACGGAATGGGGGTCTCGGCTGAAAAACTGTTTTTT.

This clone was seen a single time. J is TRBJ2-1 and V is TRBV5-6; perhaps TRBD2 as D (6 bases). Germline lookup yields CDR1 SGHDT and CDR2 YYEEEE. The CDR3 is 15 residues long. Trimming took 2 bases from V and 6 from J, leaving 15 bases between them. CDR3 coding DNA: TGTGCCAGCAGCTTACTAGCAAGGGATTCCAATGAGCAGTTCTTC. This sequence encodes CASSLLARDSNEQFF.